This is a list of T cell receptor beta chains from one sample in a study of T cell responses to AZD1222 COVID-19 vaccine. Assay used: immunoSEQ multiplex PCR; TCRdb lists only in-frame clones, some missing. The table shows 40,000 to 55,000 clones, with roughly 75% occurring only once. The material was peripheral blood, obtained on day 0 of AZD1222 vaccination. Receptor source: an adult in good health. CDR3s include the opening cysteine and the closing phenylalanine or tryptophan. The order of the fields is J gene, clone size, D gene, V gene, CDR3 DNA, CDR3 protein. D genes are given only for firm matches. Part of the rows lack a size; the others show once, few, many or a class for expanded clones.

j_gene: TRBJ1-3
abundance: -
d_gene: -
v_gene: TRBV6-5
CDR3nt: TGTGCCAGCAGCCCAGGAGGGGCCCGTGGAAACACCATATATTTT
CDR3aa: CASSPGGARGNTIYF

j_gene: TRBJ2-7
abundance: -
d_gene: TRBD1
v_gene: TRBV3-1/TRBV3-2
CDR3nt: TGTACCAGCAGCCAGGGGGAGTCCTACGAGCAGTACTTC
CDR3aa: CTSSQGESYEQYF

j_gene: TRBJ1-2
abundance: -
d_gene: -
v_gene: TRBV3-1/TRBV3-2
CDR3nt: TGTGCCAGCAGCCGAGGTGGGCTAAACTATGGCTACACCTTC
CDR3aa: CASSRGGLNYGYTF

j_gene: TRBJ1-4
abundance: -
d_gene: TRBD1
v_gene: TRBV3-1/TRBV3-2
CDR3nt: TGTGCCAGCAGTGGGACAGGGGAGGGGGAAAAACTGTTTTTT
CDR3aa: CASSGTGEGEKLFF

j_gene: TRBJ1-5
abundance: -
d_gene: TRBD1
v_gene: TRBV27
CDR3nt: TGTGCCAGCAGTCCCGGGACAGGGATAGGTCAGCCCCAGCATTTT
CDR3aa: CASSPGTGIGQPQHF

j_gene: TRBJ2-5
abundance: few
d_gene: -
v_gene: TRBV30
CDR3nt: TGTGCCTGGATGCAGGGTCAAGAGACCCAGTACTTC
CDR3aa: CAWMQGQETQYF

j_gene: TRBJ1-6
abundance: -
d_gene: TRBD1
v_gene: TRBV28
CDR3nt: TGTGCCAGCAGTTCGATAACAGGGGGCGCTTTTAATTCACCCCTCCACTTT
CDR3aa: CASSSITGGAFNSPLHF

j_gene: TRBJ1-2
abundance: -
d_gene: -
v_gene: TRBV28
CDR3nt: TGTGCCAGCATTACTGGGGGTGGCTATGGCTACACCTTC
CDR3aa: CASITGGGYGYTF

j_gene: TRBJ2-5
abundance: -
d_gene: -
v_gene: TRBV5-1
CDR3nt: TGCGCCAGCAGCTTATCGGAGACCCAGTACTTC
CDR3aa: CASSLSETQYF

j_gene: TRBJ2-1
abundance: -
d_gene: -
v_gene: TRBV4-1
CDR3nt: TGCGCCAGCAGCCAAGAAGGCGCAGGGGTAGAGTACAATGAGCAGTTCTTC
CDR3aa: CASSQEGAGVEYNEQFF

j_gene: TRBJ2-1
abundance: -
d_gene: TRBD2
v_gene: TRBV9
CDR3nt: TGTGCCAGCAGCCCGGAGGCGGGGGGGGTTTTGAAGCAGTTCTTC
CDR3aa: CASSPEAGGVLKQFF

j_gene: TRBJ1-5
abundance: -
d_gene: -
v_gene: TRBV19
CDR3nt: TGTGCCAGTAGTGCGTCGTCGGGGAGGGGCAATCAGCCCCAGCATTTT
CDR3aa: CASSASSGRGNQPQHF

j_gene: TRBJ1-5
abundance: -
d_gene: TRBD1
v_gene: TRBV15
CDR3nt: TGTGCCACCAGCAGAGACCCCCAGGGGGCCCAGCCCCAGCATTTT
CDR3aa: CATSRDPQGAQPQHF

j_gene: TRBJ2-3
abundance: -
d_gene: -
v_gene: TRBV6-5
CDR3nt: TGTGCCAGCAGTTACGGCCCAACTGGGGCAGATACGCAGTATTTT
CDR3aa: CASSYGPTGADTQYF

j_gene: TRBJ2-2
abundance: few
d_gene: -
v_gene: TRBV4-2
CDR3nt: TGTGCCAGCAGCCAAGATCAGGGGGGACCCGGGGAGCTGTTTTTT
CDR3aa: CASSQDQGGPGELFF

j_gene: TRBJ1-2
abundance: -
d_gene: -
v_gene: TRBV18
CDR3nt: TGTGCCAGCTCACTCTCCGGGAACACAAACTATGGCTACACCTTC
CDR3aa: CASSLSGNTNYGYTF

j_gene: TRBJ1-1
abundance: -
d_gene: -
v_gene: TRBV12-3/TRBV12-4
CDR3nt: TGTGCCAGCAGTCGGGGGACTGAAGCTTTCTTT
CDR3aa: CASSRGTEAFF

j_gene: TRBJ2-5
abundance: -
d_gene: TRBD1
v_gene: TRBV5-1
CDR3nt: TGCGCCAGCAGCTTGGGATGGGACAGGGTCCTTCGGGAGACCCAGTACTTC
CDR3aa: CASSLGWDRVLRETQYF

j_gene: TRBJ2-7
abundance: -
d_gene: -
v_gene: TRBV28
CDR3nt: TGTGCCAGTAGGGCTGGACCTCCCCCCTACGAGCAGTACTTC
CDR3aa: CASRAGPPPYEQYF

j_gene: TRBJ2-1
abundance: -
d_gene: TRBD1
v_gene: TRBV6-5
CDR3nt: TGTGCCAGCGGAGGACAGGGAGTTGACAATGAGCAGTTCTTC
CDR3aa: CASGGQGVDNEQFF

j_gene: TRBJ1-6
abundance: -
d_gene: -
v_gene: TRBV4-1
CDR3nt: TGCGCCAGCAGCCAAGAACTTCCAGGGGCCACGTATAATTCACCCCTCCACTTT
CDR3aa: CASSQELPGATYNSPLHF

j_gene: TRBJ1-3
abundance: -
d_gene: -
v_gene: TRBV14
CDR3nt: TGTGCCAGCAGCCAAGCGGCCAGGGCTTTTGGAAACACCATATATTTT
CDR3aa: CASSQAARAFGNTIYF

j_gene: TRBJ2-2
abundance: -
d_gene: -
v_gene: TRBV28
CDR3nt: TGTGCCAGCAGGGCGCAGGGGCGGAACACCGGGGAGCTGTTTTTT
CDR3aa: CASRAQGRNTGELFF

j_gene: TRBJ1-4
abundance: -
d_gene: TRBD1
v_gene: TRBV2
CDR3nt: TGTGCCAGCAGTGAAACGACAGGGGCGTATGAAAAACTGTTTTTT
CDR3aa: CASSETTGAYEKLFF

j_gene: TRBJ1-5
abundance: -
d_gene: -
v_gene: TRBV2
CDR3nt: TGTGCCAGCAGTGAAGCTACAGCGAATCAGCCCCAGCATTTT
CDR3aa: CASSEATANQPQHF

j_gene: TRBJ2-5
abundance: -
d_gene: -
v_gene: TRBV4-3
CDR3nt: TGCGCCAGCAGCCAAGAATTTCGGGTCCAAGAGACCCAGTACTTC
CDR3aa: CASSQEFRVQETQYF

j_gene: TRBJ1-6
abundance: once
d_gene: TRBD1
v_gene: TRBV5-1
CDR3nt: TGCGCCAGCAGTTATGGACAGGGAAGTTCACCCCTCCACTTT
CDR3aa: CASSYGQGSSPLHF

j_gene: TRBJ1-5
abundance: -
d_gene: TRBD1
v_gene: TRBV9
CDR3nt: TGTGCCAGCAGCGTAGGGACAGGCAACAATCAGCCCCAGCATTTT
CDR3aa: CASSVGTGNNQPQHF

j_gene: TRBJ1-2
abundance: -
d_gene: TRBD1
v_gene: TRBV5-1
CDR3nt: TGCGCCAGCAGCTTTTCCGGGACAGGGGGCTACACCTTC
CDR3aa: CASSFSGTGGYTF

j_gene: TRBJ1-2
abundance: -
d_gene: -
v_gene: TRBV5-8
CDR3nt: TGTGCCAGCAGCCGGCCCGTGTATGGCTACACCTTC
CDR3aa: CASSRPVYGYTF

j_gene: TRBJ1-6
abundance: -
d_gene: -
v_gene: TRBV4-3
CDR3nt: TGCGCCAGCAGCCAGTGGGCAGGGCTAGATTCACCCCTCCACTTT
CDR3aa: CASSQWAGLDSPLHF

j_gene: TRBJ2-5
abundance: -
d_gene: -
v_gene: TRBV19
CDR3nt: TGTGCCAGTAGTATCCTCGGAGGTTTAGAGACCCAGTACTTC
CDR3aa: CASSILGGLETQYF

j_gene: TRBJ2-7
abundance: once
d_gene: -
v_gene: TRBV28
CDR3nt: TGTGCCAGCAGTTTATCGAGGGATTCCTACGAGCAGTACTTC
CDR3aa: CASSLSRDSYEQYF

j_gene: TRBJ1-1
abundance: -
d_gene: -
v_gene: TRBV10-3
CDR3nt: TGTGCCATCAGCTTAGACAGGAACACTGAAGCTTTCTTT
CDR3aa: CAISLDRNTEAFF

j_gene: TRBJ2-7
abundance: -
d_gene: TRBD1
v_gene: TRBV10-2
CDR3nt: TGCGCCAGCAGTGAACAGGGGGCCAGGAACGAGCAGTACTTC
CDR3aa: CASSEQGARNEQYF